The source of this T cell receptor beta chain is a study of sequential checkpoint blockade in melanoma. Study-wide context: Each arm's sequence ended with maintenance nivolumab. TCRbeta immunosequencing was performed on DNA from around 91 pretreatment melanoma tumor samples. Regarding the study as a whole: Tumor T-cell fraction and clonality correlated with PD-L1 and CD8+ counts.

In this sample, this clone turned up many times. The antigen is not known. Treatment specified: randomized to nivolumab then ipilimumab (arm A) or the reverse (arm B). None of the patients previously received DNA-damaging chemotherapy. V dropped 6 bases and J dropped 4 bases, with 11 bases sitting between them. The CDR3 runs to 13 residues. Data came from immunoSEQ multiplex PCR; TCRdb stores just in-frame clones and leaves some out. The sample yields 13,000 or so clones, roughly a fifth seen once. The TCR sequence derives from a human donor with melanoma. This sequence joins TRBV23-1 and TRBJ2-3, with D unresolved. TRBV23-1 is sorted into the ORF group, with uncertain function. The material was tumor tissue (inferred from file names), obtained from a patient given nivolumab and ipilimumab in sequence. The CDR3: CASSSHTSDTQYF. In DNA, the CDR3 is TGCGCCAGCAGCTCACACACCTCAGATACGCAGTATTTT.